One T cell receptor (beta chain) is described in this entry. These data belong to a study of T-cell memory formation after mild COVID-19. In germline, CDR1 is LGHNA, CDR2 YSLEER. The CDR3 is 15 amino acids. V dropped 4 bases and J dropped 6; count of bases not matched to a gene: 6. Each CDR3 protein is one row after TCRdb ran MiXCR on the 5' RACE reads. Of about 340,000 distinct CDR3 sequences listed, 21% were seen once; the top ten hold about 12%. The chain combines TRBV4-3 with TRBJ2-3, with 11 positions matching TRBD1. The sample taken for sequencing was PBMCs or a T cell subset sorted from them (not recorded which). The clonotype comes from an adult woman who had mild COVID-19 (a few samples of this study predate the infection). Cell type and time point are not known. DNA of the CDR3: TGCGCCAGCAGCCTTCGGACAGGGGGCAGGGATACGCAGTATTTT. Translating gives CASSLRTGGRDTQYF.